This TCR beta chain was recorded in a study of vaccination and CD4 T cells after COVID-19. As regards this clonotype: The antigen remains undetermined.

Cultured CD4+ T-cell DNA underwent Oncomine TCR Beta short-read sequencing. Investigators obtained genomic DNA by extraction from cultured CD4+ T cells. TCRdb independently ran MiXCR on the PCR reads; one entry per CDR3 protein. The repertoire holds 24,000 or so distinct CDR3 sequences, with roughly 45% as singletons. The CDR3 is 14 residues long. Germline V gene sequence: CDR1 SGHAT, CDR2 FQNNGV. Trimming left V 5 bases short and J 0 bases short, with 5 bases between. As to treatment: roughly ten-day PBMC culture with coronavirus spike peptide pools or control peptides (ViraFEST assay). The source of this sequence is a human donor who had recovered from COVID-19. Sequenced: CD4+ T cells from blood, cultured in vitro. The chain carries TRBV11-2 and TRBJ2-6; D gene uncertain. The CDR3 DNA follows: TGTGCCAGCAGCCGGACCTCTGGGGCCAACGTCCTGACTTTC. Residues: CASSRTSGANVLTF.